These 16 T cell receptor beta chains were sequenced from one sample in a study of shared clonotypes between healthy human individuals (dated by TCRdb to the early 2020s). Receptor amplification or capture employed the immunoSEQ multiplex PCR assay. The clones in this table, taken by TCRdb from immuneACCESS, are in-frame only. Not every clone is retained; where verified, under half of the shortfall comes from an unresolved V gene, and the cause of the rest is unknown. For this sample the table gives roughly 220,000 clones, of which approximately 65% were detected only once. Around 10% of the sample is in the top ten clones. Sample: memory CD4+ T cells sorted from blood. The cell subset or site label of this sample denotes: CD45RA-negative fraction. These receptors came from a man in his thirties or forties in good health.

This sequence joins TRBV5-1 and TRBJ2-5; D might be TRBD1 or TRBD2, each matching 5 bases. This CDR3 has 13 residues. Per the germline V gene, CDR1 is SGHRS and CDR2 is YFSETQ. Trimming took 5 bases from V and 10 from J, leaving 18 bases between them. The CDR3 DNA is TGCGCCAGCAGTGAGGGGTACGGGTCGGACCAGTACTTC. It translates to CASSEGYGSDQYF.

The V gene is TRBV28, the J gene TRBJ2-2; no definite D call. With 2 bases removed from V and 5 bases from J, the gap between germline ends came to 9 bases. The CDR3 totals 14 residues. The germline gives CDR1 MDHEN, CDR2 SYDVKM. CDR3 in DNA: TGTGCCAGCAGTTTACAGCGCGGTACCGGGGAGCTGTTTTTT. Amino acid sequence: CASSLQRGTGELFF.

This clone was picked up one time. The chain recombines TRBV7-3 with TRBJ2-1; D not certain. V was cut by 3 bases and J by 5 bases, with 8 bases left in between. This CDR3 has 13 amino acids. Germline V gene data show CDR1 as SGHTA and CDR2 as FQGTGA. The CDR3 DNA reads TGTGCCAGCAGCTTGGGCCGCAACAATGAGCAGTTCTTC. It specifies CASSLGRNNEQFF. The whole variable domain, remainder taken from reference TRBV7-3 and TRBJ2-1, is GAGVSQTPSNKVTEKGKYVELRCDPISGHTALYWYRQSLGQGPEFLIYFQGTGAADDSGLPNDRFFAVRPEGSVSTLKIQRTERGDSAVYLCASSLGRNNEQFFGPGTRLTVL.

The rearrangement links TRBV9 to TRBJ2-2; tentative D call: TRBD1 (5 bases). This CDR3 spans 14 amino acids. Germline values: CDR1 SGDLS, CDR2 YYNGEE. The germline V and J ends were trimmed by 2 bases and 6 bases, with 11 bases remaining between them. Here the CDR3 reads CASSVDPRAGELFF. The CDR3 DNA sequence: TGTGCCAGCAGCGTCGACCCCAGGGCCGGGGAGCTGTTTTTT.

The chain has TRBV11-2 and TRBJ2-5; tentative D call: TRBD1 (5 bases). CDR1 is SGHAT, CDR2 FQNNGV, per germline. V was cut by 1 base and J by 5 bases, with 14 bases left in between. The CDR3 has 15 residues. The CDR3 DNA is TGTGCCAGCAGCTTAGGGCGGCAGGGTGGGGAGACCCAGTACTTC. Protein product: CASSLGRQGGETQYF.

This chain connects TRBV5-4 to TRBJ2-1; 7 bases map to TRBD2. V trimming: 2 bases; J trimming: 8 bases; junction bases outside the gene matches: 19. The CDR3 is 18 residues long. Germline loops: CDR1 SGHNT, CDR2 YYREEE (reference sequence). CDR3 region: CASSLYTYRREGRYEQFF. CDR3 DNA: TGTGCCAGCAGCTTATACACGTACAGGAGGGAGGGCCGGTATGAGCAGTTCTTC.

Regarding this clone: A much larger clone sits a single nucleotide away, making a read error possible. The chain's CDR3 is CASSFSYEQYF. The CDR3 DNA follows: TGTGCCAGCAGCTTCTCCTACGAGCAGTACTTC. The J gene is TRBJ2-7, the V gene TRBV7-2; D ambiguous. Per germline, CDR1 SGHTA and CDR2 FQGNSA. V shed 3 bases and J shed 0 bases, with 0 bases lying between them. The CDR3 is 11 amino acids.

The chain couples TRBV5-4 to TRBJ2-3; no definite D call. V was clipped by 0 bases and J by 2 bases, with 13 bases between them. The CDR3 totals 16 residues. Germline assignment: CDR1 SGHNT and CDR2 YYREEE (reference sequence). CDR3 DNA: TGTGCCAGCAGCTTGGGACACCGAACTCTCACAGATACGCAGTATTTT. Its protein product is CASSLGHRTLTDTQYF.

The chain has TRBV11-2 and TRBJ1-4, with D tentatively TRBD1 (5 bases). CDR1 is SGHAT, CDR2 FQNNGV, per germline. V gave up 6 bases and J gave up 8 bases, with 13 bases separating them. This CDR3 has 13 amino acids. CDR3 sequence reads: CASSQGIGEKLFF. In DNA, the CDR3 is TGTGCCAGCAGTCAGGGTATAGGGGAAAAACTGTTTTTT.

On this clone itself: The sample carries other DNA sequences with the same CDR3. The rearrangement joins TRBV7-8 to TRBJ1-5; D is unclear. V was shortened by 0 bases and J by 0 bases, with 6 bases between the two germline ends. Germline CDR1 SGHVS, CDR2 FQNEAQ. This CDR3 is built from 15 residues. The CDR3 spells CASSLAGYSNQPQHF. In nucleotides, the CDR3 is TGTGCCAGCAGCTTAGCGGGTTATAGCAATCAGCCCCAGCATTTT. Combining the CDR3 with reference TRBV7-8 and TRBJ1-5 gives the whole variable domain GAGVSQSPRYKVAKRGQDVALRCDPISGHVSLFWYQQALGQGPEFLTYFQNEAQLDKSGLPSDRFFAERPEGSVSTLKIQRTQQEDSAVYLCASSLAGYSNQPQHFGDGTRLSIL.

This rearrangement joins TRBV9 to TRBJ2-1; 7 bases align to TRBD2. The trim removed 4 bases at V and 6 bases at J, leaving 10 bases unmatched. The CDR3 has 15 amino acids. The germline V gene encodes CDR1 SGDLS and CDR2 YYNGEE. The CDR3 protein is CASSPQLAAANEQFF. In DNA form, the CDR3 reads TGTGCCAGCAGCCCTCAGCTAGCGGCAGCCAATGAGCAGTTCTTC. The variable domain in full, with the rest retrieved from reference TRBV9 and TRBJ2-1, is DSGVTQTPKHLITATGQRVTLRCSPRSGDLSVYWYQQSLDQGLQFLIQYYNGEERAKGNILERFSAQQFPDLHSELNLSSLELGDSALYFCASSPQLAAANEQFFGPGTRLTVL.

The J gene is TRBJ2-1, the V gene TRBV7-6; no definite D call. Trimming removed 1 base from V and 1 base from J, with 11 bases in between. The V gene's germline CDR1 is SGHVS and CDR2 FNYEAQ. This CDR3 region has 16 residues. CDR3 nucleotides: TGTGCCAGCAGCTTAGACAGCCGCCTGTCCTACAATGAGCAGTTCTTC. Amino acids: CASSLDSRLSYNEQFF.

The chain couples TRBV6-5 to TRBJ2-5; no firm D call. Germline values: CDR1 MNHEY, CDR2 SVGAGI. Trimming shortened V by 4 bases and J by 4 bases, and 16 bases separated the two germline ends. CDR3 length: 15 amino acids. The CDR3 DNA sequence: TGTGCCAGCAGTTCCGGCCCGCCAGCACGAGAGACCCAGTACTTC. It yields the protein CASSSGPPARETQYF.

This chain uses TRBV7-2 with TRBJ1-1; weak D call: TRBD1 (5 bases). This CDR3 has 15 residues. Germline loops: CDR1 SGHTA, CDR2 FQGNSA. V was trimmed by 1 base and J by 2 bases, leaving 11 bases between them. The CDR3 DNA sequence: TGTGCCAGCAGCTTAGTGGCAGGGATAAACACTGAAGCTTTCTTT. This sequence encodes CASSLVAGINTEAFF.

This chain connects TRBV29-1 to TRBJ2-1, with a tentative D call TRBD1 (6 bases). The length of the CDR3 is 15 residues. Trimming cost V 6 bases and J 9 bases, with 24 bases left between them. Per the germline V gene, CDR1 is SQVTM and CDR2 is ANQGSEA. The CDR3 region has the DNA TGCAGCGTCGATGGGCTGGGGCAGGGGACGAGTGAGCAGTTCTTC. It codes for CSVDGLGQGTSEQFF.

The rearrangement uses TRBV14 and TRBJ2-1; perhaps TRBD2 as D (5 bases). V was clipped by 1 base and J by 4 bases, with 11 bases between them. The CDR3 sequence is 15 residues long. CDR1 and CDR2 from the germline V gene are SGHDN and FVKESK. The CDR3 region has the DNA TGTGCCAGCAGCCAAGGGCCGTTAGCGTACAATGAGCAGTTCTTC. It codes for CASSQGPLAYNEQFF.